This TCR beta chain was identified during a study of T cells in Graves' hyperthyroidism and ophthalmopathy (dated 2019 in TCRdb). Background for the entire study: Peripheral blood samples were taken at initial diagnosis, before any treatment was given. The 80 to 100 discovery patients were randomly divided into training and test sets at a 7:3 ratio. To identify TCR V-J signatures that set the groups apart, the researchers used a discovery cohort of approximately 98 patients, made up of roughly 45 with Graves' ophthalmopathy and around 58 with stable Graves' hyperthyroidism. According to the paper, TCR Vbeta CDR3 sequencing was carried out on 135 peripheral blood samples, which came from over 40 ophthalmopathy, 70 to 80 hyperthyroidism and about 17 progressor patients. After sampling, hyperthyroidism patients received methimazole starting at 30 mg daily, and ophthalmopathy patients received high-dose intravenous methylprednisolone. An independent validation cohort of fewer than 20 hyperthyroidism patients and about 16 patients who later progressed to ophthalmopathy tested prospective prediction of ophthalmopathy. In several Graves' hyperthyroidism patients, the study also compared T-cell repertoires from thyroid tissue with T-cell repertoires from blood. Paper-wide results and their limitations: Sample size was not statistically predetermined, and blinding of investigators to group allocation was not performed. Most expanded thyroid clonotypes (frequency above 0.001) were also detected in blood, suggesting blood repertoires may reflect thyroid immune responses. In validation, the model predicted progression to ophthalmopathy a median of approximately 6.3 months before onset, with roughly 71% sensitivity and 72.22% specificity. Ophthalmopathy was separated from stable hyperthyroidism by a 13 V-J signature model, with 85% to 90% sensitivity and about 84% specificity obtained in cross-validation and 80%/75% obtained in testing.

Ophthalmopathy patients had moderately to severely active disease, Clinical Activity Score of at least 3, NOSPECS grade of at least 4, and duration under 3 months. Any patient with an uncontrolled infection, another autoimmune disease, pregnancy or lactation was excluded. Diagnoses relied on clinical symptoms, serum thyroxine and TRAb, thyroid ultrasound and orbital computed tomography. PBMCs were separated from 7.5 to 10 ml of fresh peripheral blood using Ficoll-Paque density gradient centrifugation. Total RNA was extracted using Trizol reagent, and RNA quality was assessed on an Agilent 2100 Bioanalyzer. This clonotype occurred a few times. Its antigen is unknown. No quality values exist for individual bases; no much larger clone is one base distant. V drops 5 bases and J drops 13 bases, leaving 12 bases in between. The germline V gene provides CDR1 MDHEN and CDR2 SYDVKM. Its CDR3 holds 12 amino acids, cysteine through phenylalanine. Only CDR3 DNA remains: 36 bases, in frame from the first base.

The TCR beta CDR3 regions were amplified from RNA transcripts. A first-round RT-PCR of the TCR CDR3 used the HTBI primer set with the Qiagen OneStep RT-PCR kit. A second multiplex PCR round built the libraries, followed by size selection and purification. The libraries were sequenced on an Illumina HiSeq2000 using paired-end 100 bp reads. The authors processed their data as follows. SOAPnuke was used to process the raw data, throwing out any read that contained adapters or uncalled bases, had a mean Phred below 15, or lacked an exact constant-primer or identifier match. High-quality paired reads were merged with COPE v1.2.5, and unique nucleotide sequences were defined as clonotypes. MiTCR v1.1 was used to align the clonotypes against IMGT TRBV, TRBD and TRBJ reference segments. The analysis included only V-J combinations with a frequency above 0.0001, which together covered more than 99% of the repertoires. The TCS score was defined as the ratio of F50 (clonal expansion) to E x V (chaos), calculated using BLOSUM62-based TCRdist between CDR3 peptides within each V-J. Welch's t-statistics and random forest reduced around 550 V-J features to around 14, which were used in a naive Bayes classifier (R e1071). The public reads were quality trimmed at Q25 with fastp and then assembled into clones with MiXCR by TCRdb, keeping productive beta chains. Records with the same CDR3 protein are collapsed into one entry carrying the most frequent genes and DNA. The V and J calls reflect TCRdb's pipeline rather than the authors' work. This sample lists around 600,000 distinct CDR3 sequences; roughly 15% were detected once. The top ten clonotypes cover about 12% of the sample.

Sequencing was done on a sample of blood. This clonotype originated in a woman between 50 and 59 years old with Graves' ophthalmopathy. Recombination connected TRBV28 to TRBJ1-6, and perhaps TRBD1 as D gene, on 5 matching bases. This receptor carries the CDR3 CASSPRGSPLHF. In nucleotide form, the sequence is TGTGCCAGCAGTCCGAGGGGTTCGCCCCTCCACTTT.